A single TCR beta chain is shown here with its context. The CDR3 covers 14 residues. Per germline, CDR1 LGHNA and CDR2 YNFKEQ. The V and J ends lost 4 bases and 2 bases respectively, with 12 bases between them. These data belong to a study of control samples from healthy donors and cancer patients. Generated by immunoSEQ multiplex PCR, the TCRdb table keeps only in-frame clones and is missing some. The table includes approximately 140,000 clones, approximately 93% detected once. This receptor was taken from a man between 18 and 29 years old in good health. The source material was blood. J is TRBJ2-7 and V is TRBV4-2, with D unresolved. CDR3 in amino acids: CASSLIDQTYEQYF. DNA for the CDR3: TGTGCCAGCAGCCTGATCGACCAAACCTACGAGCAGTACTTC.